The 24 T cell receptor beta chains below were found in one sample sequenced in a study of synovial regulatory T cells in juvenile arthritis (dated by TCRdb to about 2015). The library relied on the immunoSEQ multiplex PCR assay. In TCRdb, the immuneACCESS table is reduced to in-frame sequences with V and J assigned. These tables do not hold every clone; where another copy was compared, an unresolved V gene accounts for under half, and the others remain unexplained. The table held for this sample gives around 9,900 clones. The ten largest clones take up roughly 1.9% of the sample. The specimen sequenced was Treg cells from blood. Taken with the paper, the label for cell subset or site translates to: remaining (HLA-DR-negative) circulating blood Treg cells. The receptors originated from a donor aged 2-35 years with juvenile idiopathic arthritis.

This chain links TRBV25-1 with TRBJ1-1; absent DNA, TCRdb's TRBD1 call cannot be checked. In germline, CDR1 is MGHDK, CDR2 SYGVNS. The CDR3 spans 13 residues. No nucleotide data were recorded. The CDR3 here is CASNPGQNTEAFF.

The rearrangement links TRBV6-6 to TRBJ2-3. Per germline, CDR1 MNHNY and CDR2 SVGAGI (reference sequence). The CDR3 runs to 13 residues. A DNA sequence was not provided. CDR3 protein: CASRTYSTDTQYF.

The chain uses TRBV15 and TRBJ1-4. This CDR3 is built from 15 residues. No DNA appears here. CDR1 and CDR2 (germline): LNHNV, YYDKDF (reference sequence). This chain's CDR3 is CATSRGRIANEKLFF.

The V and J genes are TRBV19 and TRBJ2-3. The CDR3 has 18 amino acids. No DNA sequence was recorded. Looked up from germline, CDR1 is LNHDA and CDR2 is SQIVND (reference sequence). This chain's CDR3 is CASSKYGAAWSLTDTQYF.

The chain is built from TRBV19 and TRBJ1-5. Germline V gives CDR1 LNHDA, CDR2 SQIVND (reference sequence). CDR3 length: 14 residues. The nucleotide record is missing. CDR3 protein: CASSKGGRNQPQHF.

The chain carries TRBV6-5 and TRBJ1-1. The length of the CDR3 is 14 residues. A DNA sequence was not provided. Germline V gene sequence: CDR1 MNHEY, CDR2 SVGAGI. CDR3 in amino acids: CASSTALMRSEAFF.

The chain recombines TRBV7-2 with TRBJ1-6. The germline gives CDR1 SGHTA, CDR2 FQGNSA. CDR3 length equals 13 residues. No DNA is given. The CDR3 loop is CASSFAGHSPLHF.

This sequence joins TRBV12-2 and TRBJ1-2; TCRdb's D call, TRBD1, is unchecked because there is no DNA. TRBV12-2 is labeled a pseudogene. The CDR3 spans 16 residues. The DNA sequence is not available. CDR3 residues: CASRLERDRENCGYTF.

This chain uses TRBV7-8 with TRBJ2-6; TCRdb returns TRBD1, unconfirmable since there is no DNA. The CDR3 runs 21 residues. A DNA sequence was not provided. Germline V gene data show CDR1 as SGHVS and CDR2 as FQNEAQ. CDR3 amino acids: CASSLANGAQSPLSGANVLTF.

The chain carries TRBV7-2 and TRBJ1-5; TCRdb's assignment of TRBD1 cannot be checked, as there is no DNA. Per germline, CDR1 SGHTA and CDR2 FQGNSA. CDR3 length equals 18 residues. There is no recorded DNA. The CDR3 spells CASSLRGSVAGMGQPQHF.

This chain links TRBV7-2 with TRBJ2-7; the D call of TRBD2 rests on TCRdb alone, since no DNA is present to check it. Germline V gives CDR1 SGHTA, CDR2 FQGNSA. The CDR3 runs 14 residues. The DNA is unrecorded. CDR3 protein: CASSRSPGVHEQYF.

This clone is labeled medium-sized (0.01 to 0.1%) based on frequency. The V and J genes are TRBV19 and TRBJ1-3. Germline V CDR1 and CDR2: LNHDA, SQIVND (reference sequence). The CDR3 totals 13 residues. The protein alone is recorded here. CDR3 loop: CASSSIRGNTIYF.

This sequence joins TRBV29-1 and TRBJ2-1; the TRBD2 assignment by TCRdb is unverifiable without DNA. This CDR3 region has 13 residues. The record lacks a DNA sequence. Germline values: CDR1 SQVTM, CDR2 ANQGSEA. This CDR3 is CSVEESIRYEQFF.

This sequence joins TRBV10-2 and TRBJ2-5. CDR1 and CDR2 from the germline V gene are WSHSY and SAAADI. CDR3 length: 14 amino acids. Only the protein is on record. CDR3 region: CASSETAYGETQYF.

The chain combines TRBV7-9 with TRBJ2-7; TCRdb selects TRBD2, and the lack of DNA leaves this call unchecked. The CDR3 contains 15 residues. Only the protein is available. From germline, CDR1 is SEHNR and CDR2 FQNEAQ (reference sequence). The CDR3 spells CASSLAGLAVYEQYF.

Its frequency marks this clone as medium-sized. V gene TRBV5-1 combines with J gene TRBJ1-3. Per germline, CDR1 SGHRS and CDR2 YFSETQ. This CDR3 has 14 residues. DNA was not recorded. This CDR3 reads CASSLGNRGNTIYF. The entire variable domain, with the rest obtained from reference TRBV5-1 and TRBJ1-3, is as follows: KAGVTQTPRYLIKTRGQQVTLSCSPISGHRSVSWYQQTPGQGLQFLFEYFSETQRNKGNFPGRFSGRQFSNSRSEMNVSTLELGDSALYLCASSLGNRGNTIYFGEGSWLTVV.

CDR3: CASSPTGVPSDEQYF. The V gene is TRBV18, the J gene TRBJ2-5; TCRdb outputs TRBD2, but without DNA this stays unchecked. The CDR3 length is 15 residues. The DNA is unrecorded. The V gene's germline CDR1 is KGHSH and CDR2 LQKENI.

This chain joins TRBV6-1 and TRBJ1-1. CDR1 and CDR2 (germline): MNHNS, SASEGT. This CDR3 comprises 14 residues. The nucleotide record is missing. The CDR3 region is CASSVFGQNTEAFF.

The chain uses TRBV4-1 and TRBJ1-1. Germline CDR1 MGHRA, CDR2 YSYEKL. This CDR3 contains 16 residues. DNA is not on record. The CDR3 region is CASSQGPEGGNTEAFF.

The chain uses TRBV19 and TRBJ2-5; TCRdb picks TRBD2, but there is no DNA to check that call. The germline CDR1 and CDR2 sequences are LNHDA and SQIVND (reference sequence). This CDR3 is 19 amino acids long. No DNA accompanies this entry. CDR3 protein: CASSRTGLAGGASQETQYF.

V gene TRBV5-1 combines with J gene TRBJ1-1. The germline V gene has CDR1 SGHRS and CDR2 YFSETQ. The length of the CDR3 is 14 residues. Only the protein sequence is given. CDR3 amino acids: CASSLGVVDTEAFF.

The CDR3 loop is CASSRTSGEYNEQFF. The V gene is TRBV19, the J gene TRBJ2-1; TCRdb names TRBD2, which stays unverified in the absence of DNA. The CDR3 length is 15 residues. No DNA accompanies this entry. CDR1 LNHDA and CDR2 SQIVND come from the germline V gene (reference sequence). Full variable domain (rest looked up from reference TRBV19 and TRBJ2-1): DGGITQSPKYLFRKEGQNVTLSCEQNLNHDAMYWYRQDPGQGLRLIYYSQIVNDFQKGDIAEGYSVSREKKESFPLTVTSAQKNPTAFYLCASSRTSGEYNEQFFGPGTRLTVL.

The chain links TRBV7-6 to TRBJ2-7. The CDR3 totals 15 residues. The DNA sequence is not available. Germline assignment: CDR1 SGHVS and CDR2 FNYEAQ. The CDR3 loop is CASSLSGTGTYEQYF.

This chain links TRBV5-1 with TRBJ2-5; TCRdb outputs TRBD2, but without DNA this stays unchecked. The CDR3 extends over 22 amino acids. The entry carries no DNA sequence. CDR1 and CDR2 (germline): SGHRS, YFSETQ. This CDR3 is CASSWTGGPGLAGASYQETQYF.